This T cell receptor beta chain was captured in a study of CD8 T cells in ankylosing spondylitis. Using its own MiXCR run on the 5' RACE reads, TCRdb lists one record per CDR3 protein. The data show around 230,000 distinct CDR3 sequences, with approximately 9% seen just once and nearly 7% held by the top ten. A word on this clonotype: Its matching antigen is unknown.

Whole-study results and caveats: CD8+ disease-linked clones were present at relatively low frequencies in blood. Researchers reportedly found disease-linked clones significantly enriched in matched ankylosing spondylitis synovial fluid.

CDR1 and CDR2 (germline): SGHDT, YYEEEE. The CDR3 covers 16 residues. The germline V and J ends were trimmed by 4 bases and 7 bases, with 18 bases remaining between them. This clonotype was obtained from a male donor with ankylosing spondylitis or in good health (not recorded which). V and J are TRBV5-6 and TRBJ1-6; D is perhaps TRBD1 (5 bases). Sequenced sample: blood, either unsorted or a sorted T cell fraction (not recorded which). CDR3 nucleotide sequence: TGTGCCAGCAGCGGTACCCTCACCTCAGGGAATTCACCCCTCCACTTT. Translation gives CASSGTLTSGNSPLHF.